This T cell receptor (beta chain) appears in the sequencing data of a study of low-dose radiotherapy and immunotherapy resistance in tumors. This clonotype showed up many times. Gene-specific TRAV and TRBV primers were used for first-strand cDNA, covering alpha and beta chains. The authors ran about 18 PCR cycles to amplify TCRs with a constant-region primer and V-primer adapter. TCRdb re-called the reads through MiXCR, storing one row per CDR3 protein. The sample holds about 58,000 distinct CDR3 sequences, 20% to 25% seen once. The germline gives CDR1 SQVTM, CDR2 ANQGSEA. With 4 bases removed from V and 8 bases from J, the gap between germline ends came to 15 bases. CDR3 length: 13 residues. Time point described: after trial treatment. The treatment was: LDRT plus nivolumab, ipilimumab, low-dose cyclophosphamide and aspirin (RACIN trial). Donors were given nivolumab, ipilimumab, aspirin, low-dose cyclophosphamide and low-dose radiotherapy.

The source is a male donor with prostate cancer. The rearrangement joins TRBV29-1 to TRBJ2-1; possibly TRBD2 for D (5 bases). Here the sequenced sample was PBMCs, taken after low-dose radiotherapy plus immunotherapy. As DNA, the CDR3 is TGCAGCGTTGTGGGCCTAGGCGGGTATGAGCAGTTCTTC. Translation gives CSVVGLGGYEQFF.